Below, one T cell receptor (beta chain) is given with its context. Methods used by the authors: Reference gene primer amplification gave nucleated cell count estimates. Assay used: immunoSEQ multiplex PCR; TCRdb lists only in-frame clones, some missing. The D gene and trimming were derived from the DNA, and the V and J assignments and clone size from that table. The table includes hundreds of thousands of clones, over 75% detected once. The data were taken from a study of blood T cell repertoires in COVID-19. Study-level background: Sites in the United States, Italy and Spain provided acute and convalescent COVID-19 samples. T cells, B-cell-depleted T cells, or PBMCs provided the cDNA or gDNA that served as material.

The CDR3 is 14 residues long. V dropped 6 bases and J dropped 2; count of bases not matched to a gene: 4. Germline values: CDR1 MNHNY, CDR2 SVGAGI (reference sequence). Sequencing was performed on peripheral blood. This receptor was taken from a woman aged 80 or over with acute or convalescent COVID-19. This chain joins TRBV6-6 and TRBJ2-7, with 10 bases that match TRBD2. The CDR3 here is CASSPSGSTYEQYF. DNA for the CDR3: TGTGCCAGCAGCCCTAGCGGGAGTACCTACGAGCAGTACTTC.